The 16 T cell receptor beta chains listed next were all sequenced from one sample in a study of CD8+ T cells in alopecia areata. Extraction and reverse transcription of RNA yielded cDNA as the sequencing template. Generated by immunoSEQ multiplex PCR, the TCRdb table keeps only in-frame clones and is missing some. This table holds roughly 170,000 clones, 59% found once. Source: CD4+ T cells sorted from blood, taken at week 0. All receptors derive from a human donor with alopecia areata.

J is TRBJ2-2 and V is TRBV7-9, with 11 bases fitting TRBD1. The germline V gene encodes CDR1 SEHNR and CDR2 FQNEAQ (reference sequence). Germline trimming cut 5 bases from V and 6 bases from J; bases unmatched to any gene: 11. This CDR3 is 17 amino acids long. The CDR3 loop is CASSRTGGAVAAGELFF. In DNA form, the CDR3 reads TGTGCCAGCAGCCGGACAGGGGGCGCGGTTGCCGCCGGGGAGCTGTTTTTT.

The chain couples TRBV6-5 to TRBJ1-6, with unresolved D. Looked up from germline, CDR1 is MNHEY and CDR2 is SVGAGI. CDR3 size: 14 residues. V was trimmed by 5 bases and J by 11 bases, leaving 16 bases between them. The CDR3 bases are TGTGCCAGCAGTCGGGAGCCAGGAACACCACCCCTCCACTTT. This sequence encodes CASSREPGTPPLHF.

The J gene is TRBJ1-2, the V gene TRBV4-2; D is ambiguous. V lost 3 bases, J lost 3 bases, and 11 bases lay in between. Looked up from germline, CDR1 is LGHNA and CDR2 is YNFKEQ. The length of the CDR3 is 14 residues. The CDR3 loop is CASSHDARYYGYTF. The CDR3 DNA reads TGTGCCAGCAGCCATGATGCGAGGTACTATGGCTACACCTTC.

This chain joins TRBV11-2 and TRBJ1-2; the D is unclear. Germline loops: CDR1 SGHAT, CDR2 FQNNGV. Trimming removed 5 bases at V and 0 bases at J, with 13 bases between. The CDR3 runs to 15 residues. CDR3 region: CASSRSISSNYGYTF. The DNA of the CDR3 is TGTGCCAGCAGCCGATCCATATCCTCTAACTATGGCTACACCTTC.

The chain has TRBV29-1 and TRBJ1-4, with D possibly being TRBD1 (5 bases). V was clipped by 5 bases and J by 4 bases, with 11 bases between them. The CDR3 extends over 13 amino acids. Germline loops: CDR1 SQVTM, CDR2 ANQGSEA. CDR3 in amino acids: CSVRGLGNEKLFF. The CDR3 nucleotides are TGCAGCGTTCGGGGCCTTGGTAATGAAAAACTGTTTTTT.

This clone was observed once. This chain joins TRBV9 and TRBJ1-4; D remains unclear. Trimming pared 1 base from V and 5 bases from J, leaving 18 bases between. The CDR3 is made up of 17 amino acids. Germline loops: CDR1 SGDLS, CDR2 YYNGEE. The CDR3 bases are TGTGCCAGCAGCGTATACGATGGGTCAGGAGGGAATGAAAAACTGTTTTTT. Protein product: CASSVYDGSGGNEKLFF. The complete variable domain, with remaining parts taken from reference TRBV9 and TRBJ1-4, reads DSGVTQTPKHLITATGQRVTLRCSPRSGDLSVYWYQQSLDQGLQFLIQYYNGEERAKGNILERFSAQQFPDLHSELNLSSLELGDSALYFCASSVYDGSGGNEKLFFGSGTQLSVL.

The chain employs TRBV9 and TRBJ2-2; D remains ambiguous. The CDR3 totals 12 residues. CDR1 SGDLS and CDR2 YYNGEE come from the germline V gene. V gave up 0 bases and J gave up 6 bases, with 3 bases separating them. CDR3 DNA: TGTGCCAGCAGCGTAGAGGCCGGGGAGCTGTTTTTT. This gives the protein CASSVEAGELFF.

This clone was counted ten times or more. The CDR3 is CAWRTGTTYEQYF. The CDR3 DNA sequence: TGTGCCTGGCGGACAGGGACTACCTACGAGCAGTACTTC. The chain combines TRBV30 with TRBJ2-7, with D maybe TRBD1 (8 bases). V lost 5 bases and J 2 bases, leaving 13 bases between the germline ends. CDR3 length: 13 residues. Germline-derived CDR1 and CDR2 are GTSNPN and SVGIG (reference sequence).

This chain uses TRBV30 with TRBJ2-7; 9 nucleotides align to TRBD1. V gave up 1 base and J gave up 7 bases; unmatched junction bases: 14. Germline V gives CDR1 GTSNPN, CDR2 SVGIG (reference sequence). The CDR3 runs 16 residues. The DNA of the CDR3 is TGTGCCTGGAGTGCCCCCAAATGGACAGGGGAACATGAGCAGTACTTC. Its protein is CAWSAPKWTGEHEQYF.

The gene calls are TRBV6-1 and TRBJ1-4, with a weak D call TRBD1 (6 bases). The CDR3 length is 13 residues. Germline V CDR1 and CDR2: MNHNS, SASEGT. Trimming stripped 2 bases from V and 14 bases from J, with 15 bases between. CDR3 residues: CASSELQTDSLFF. CDR3 DNA sequence: TGTGCCAGCAGTGAATTGCAGACGGACAGTCTGTTTTTT.

The rearrangement joins TRBV18 to TRBJ1-6; D not resolved. The V gene's germline CDR1 is KGHSH and CDR2 LQKENI. This CDR3 spans 13 amino acids. V lost 3 bases and J lost 9, with 9 bases in between. CDR3 protein: CASSPSMGSPLHF. Written as DNA, the CDR3 is TGTGCCAGCTCACCGTCAATGGGTTCACCCCTCCACTTT.

In its sample, this clone was seen a few times. The chain's CDR3 is CASSPYWSNQPQHF. The CDR3 DNA sequence: TGTGCCAGCAGCCCCTATTGGAGCAATCAGCCCCAGCATTTT. V usage is TRBV7-2 and J usage is TRBJ1-5; D is undetermined. V was trimmed by 5 bases and J by 1 base, leaving 9 bases between them. The CDR3 sequence is 14 residues long. Germline CDR1 SGHTA, CDR2 FQGNSA.

With respect to this clone: The junction does not match germline at one end; this may be a read error. The chain recombines TRBV6-5 with TRBJ2-3; no reliable D call. The CDR3 covers 14 residues. CDR1 is MNHEY and CDR2 is SVGAGI in the germline V gene. DNA for the CDR3: TGTGCCAGCAGGTACTCCGGGAGCACAGATACGCAGTATTTT. It encodes CASRYSGSTDTQYF.

As DNA, the CDR3 is TGTGCCACCAGCAGAAAGCAAGTCAGCTATGGCTACACCTTC. It yields the protein CATSRKQVSYGYTF. The V and J genes are TRBV15 and TRBJ1-2, with D unclear. Germline lookup yields CDR1 LNHNV and CDR2 YYDKDF (reference sequence). The CDR3 covers 14 residues. V was clipped by 2 bases and J by 4 bases, with 11 bases between them. Supplemented by reference TRBV15 and TRBJ1-2, the full variable domain reads DAMVIQNPRYQVTQFGKPVTLSCSQTLNHNVMYWYQQKSSQAPKLLFHYYDKDFNNEADTPDNFQSRRPNTSFCFLDIRSPGLGDTAMYLCATSRKQVSYGYTFGSGTRLTVV.

This rearrangement joins TRBV2 to TRBJ2-7; perhaps TRBD2 as D (6 bases). V lost 3 bases and J lost 5, with 11 bases in between. This CDR3 has 13 residues. The germline V gene has CDR1 SNHLY and CDR2 FYNNEI. CDR3 sequence: CASSDDRGNEQYF. The CDR3 DNA follows: TGTGCCAGCAGTGACGACCGCGGGAACGAGCAGTACTTC.

The chain combines TRBV28 with TRBJ2-7; unclear D gene. CDR3 size: 15 residues. Per the germline V gene, CDR1 is MDHEN and CDR2 is SYDVKM. V lost 4 bases to trimming and J lost 1 base, with 14 bases between them. This CDR3 is CASSSRTVFSYEQYF. The CDR3 coding sequence is TGTGCCAGCAGTTCCCGGACCGTTTTTTCCTACGAGCAGTACTTC. Filled out from reference TRBV28 and TRBJ2-7, the complete variable domain reads DVKVTQSSRYLVKRTGEKVFLECVQDMDHENMFWYRQDPGLGLRLIYFSYDVKMKEKGDIPEGYSVSREKKERFSLILESASTNQTSMYLCASSSRTVFSYEQYFGPGTRLTVT.